The source of this TCR beta chain is a study of control samples from healthy donors and cancer patients. After removal of 5 bases from V and 7 bases from J, the junction contained 5 bases not matched to a gene. Germline CDR1 and CDR2: SGHTA and FQGNSA. This CDR3 is 14 amino acids long. Using immunoSEQ multiplex PCR, the repertoire was profiled, and TCRdb retains in-frame clones only, with some absent. The table records roughly 170,000 clones, roughly 95% of them present only once. This clone was observed once. Sequencing used blood. This clonotype was sampled from a woman aged 60-75 years in good health. The chain combines TRBV7-2 with TRBJ1-6; 7 bases align to TRBD1. For the CDR3, the DNA is TGTGCCAGCAGCCCCCGGGACAGAAATTCACCCCTCCACTTT. Translation gives CASSPRDRNSPLHF. Looking up the rest from reference TRBV7-2 and TRBJ1-6 gives the full variable domain: GAGVSQSPSNKVTEKGKDVELRCDPISGHTALYWYRQSLGQGLEFLIYFQGNSAPDKSGLPSDRFSAERTGGSVSTLTIQRTQQEDSAVYLCASSPRDRNSPLHFGNGTRLTVT.